This entry lists 15 T cell receptor beta chains sequenced from one sample in a study of beta chain features in type 1 diabetes (dated by TCRdb to 2016 to 2019). Receptor libraries were prepared by the immunoSEQ multiplex PCR assay. The entire isolated RNA was reverse transcribed using the High Capacity cDNA Reverse Transcription Kit, and thus expressed TCRB transcripts were sequenced. Not all clones reach the TCRdb copy of this immuneACCESS table, which keeps in-frame sequences only. Checked studies attribute under half of the gap to unresolved V genes and leave the rest unexplained. The sample contains a few hundred thousand clones, about 14% of them found a single time. Approximately 0.019% of the sample is held by the ten biggest clonotypes. The sample taken for sequencing was naive CD4+ T cells from blood. The sample's cell subset or site label, decoded: true naive CD4+ T cells. The receptor source for this set is a woman between 18 and 29 years old in good health.

The chain uses TRBV5-1 and TRBJ1-4, with D possibly matching TRBD1 (5 bases). Looked up from germline, CDR1 is SGHRS and CDR2 is YFSETQ. The length of the CDR3 is 14 residues. V lost 1 base and J 6 bases, leaving 10 bases between the germline ends. The CDR3 sequence is CASSLRGEDEKLFF. CDR3 nucleotides: TGCGCCAGCAGCTTGCGGGGGGAAGATGAAAAACTGTTTTTT. The complete variable domain, with remaining parts taken from reference TRBV5-1 and TRBJ1-4, reads KAGVTQTPRYLIKTRGQQVTLSCSPISGHRSVSWYQQTPGQGLQFLFEYFSETQRNKGNFPGRFSGRQFSNSRSEMNVSTLELGDSALYLCASSLRGEDEKLFFGSGTQLSVL.

A few counts support this clone. This rearrangement joins TRBV18 to TRBJ2-5; 7 nucleotides align to TRBD2. The CDR3 runs to 16 residues. With V trimmed by 1 base and J by 2 bases, 7 bases remained unmatched. Germline loops: CDR1 KGHSH, CDR2 LQKENI. The CDR3 coding sequence is TGTGCCAGCTCACCACGGGACTACCCGTCTCAAGAGACCCAGTACTTC. This codes for CASSPRDYPSQETQYF.

The chain recombines TRBV19 with TRBJ1-1; the D gene is possibly TRBD1 (5 bases). Germline CDR1 and CDR2: LNHDA and SQIVND (reference sequence). There are 15 residues in the CDR3. Trimming left V 5 bases short and J 5 bases short, with 18 bases between. The CDR3 here is CASSGWPKEGTEAFF. Here the CDR3 DNA reads TGTGCCAGTAGTGGATGGCCCAAGGAGGGGACTGAAGCTTTCTTT.

This clone was detected only a few times. J is TRBJ2-7 and V is TRBV5-4, with 10 bases aligning to TRBD2. Trimming cost V 0 bases and J 3 bases; bases outside gene matches: 0. CDR1 is SGHNT, CDR2 YYREEE, per germline (reference sequence). This CDR3 is built from 14 residues. In DNA, the CDR3 is TGTGCCAGCAGCTTGGCTAGCGGGAGCTACGAGCAGTACTTC. It specifies CASSLASGSYEQYF.

The V call is TRBV7-9, the J call TRBJ2-1; tentatively, D is TRBD2 (5 bases). The CDR3 extends over 17 amino acids. Trimming took 0 bases from V and 11 from J, leaving 23 bases between them. Germline V gene lookup returns CDR1 SEHNR and CDR2 FQNEAQ (reference sequence). CDR3 in amino acids: CASSLAVEDSRSNKQFF. For the CDR3, the DNA is TGTGCCAGCAGCTTAGCGGTCGAGGACTCTCGGTCGAACAAGCAGTTCTTC.

The V gene is TRBV28, the J gene TRBJ1-2, with a tentative D call TRBD1 (5 bases). This CDR3 is built from 17 residues. V was shortened by 4 bases and J by 7 bases, with 25 bases between the two germline ends. CDR1 and CDR2 from the germline V gene are MDHEN and SYDVKM. CDR3 region: CASSYYRGDENYSGYTF. In DNA form, the CDR3 reads TGTGCCAGCAGTTATTATCGGGGGGACGAGAATTATAGTGGCTACACCTTC.

Worth noting for this clone: This specimen includes other DNA sequences encoding the same CDR3. The chain employs TRBV18 and TRBJ2-5, with D possibly called TRBD1 or TRBD2 (5 bases each). Trimming took off 6 bases at V and 2 bases at J, with 10 bases between the two ends. From germline, CDR1 is KGHSH and CDR2 LQKENI. CDR3 length equals 13 residues. The CDR3 nucleotides are TGTGCCAGCTCTCCAGGGAGTCAAGAGACCCAGTACTTC. It encodes CASSPGSQETQYF.

As concerns this clone: Different DNA sequences within this sample yield the same CDR3. The chain employs TRBV7-9 and TRBJ2-5, with unresolved D. CDR1 SEHNR and CDR2 FQNEAQ come from the germline V gene (reference sequence). The V end was cut by 3 bases, the J end by 5 bases, with 4 bases between. The CDR3 extends over 11 amino acids. The CDR3, as DNA: TGTGCCAGCAGCTTCGGGGAGACCCAGTACTTC. It is translated as CASSFGETQYF.

This chain uses TRBV2 with TRBJ2-7; TRBD1 is a possible D gene (7 bases). The germline V gene encodes CDR1 SNHLY and CDR2 FYNNEI. V lost 6 bases to trimming and J lost 2 bases, with 11 bases between them. CDR3 length: 13 residues. The CDR3, as DNA: TGTGCCAGCAGAGCCAGGGGGGCCTACGAGCAGTACTTC. Translation gives CASRARGAYEQYF.

The V and J genes are TRBV23-1 and TRBJ1-2, with a weak D call TRBD1 (5 bases). TRBV23-1 has ORF status, its function being uncertain. V was clipped by 2 bases and J by 8 bases, with 15 bases between them. The CDR3 runs to 14 residues. CDR3 protein: CASSQRRTKHGYTF. The CDR3 DNA reads TGCGCCAGCAGTCAACGTCGGACAAAGCACGGCTACACCTTC.

This clone was counted only a few times. The chain employs TRBV7-9 and TRBJ2-7, with D possibly being TRBD2 (5 bases). V lost 3 bases and J lost 0, with 9 bases in between. The CDR3 is 14 residues long. Germline V CDR1 and CDR2: SEHNR, FQNEAQ (reference sequence). DNA of the CDR3: TGTGCCAGCAGCTTGGGGAGAGGCTCCTACGAGCAGTACTTC. It yields the protein CASSLGRGSYEQYF.

The rearrangement links TRBV4-3 to TRBJ2-6; D might be TRBD2 (5 bases). V lost 5 bases to trimming and J lost 2 bases, with 13 bases between them. The CDR3 length is 16 residues. Looked up from germline, CDR1 is LGHNA and CDR2 is YSLEER. CDR3 coding DNA: TGCGCCAGCAGCTTGGAGGTGGGAACTGGGGCCAACGTCCTGACTTTC. It codes for CASSLEVGTGANVLTF.

The V call is TRBV15, the J call TRBJ2-1, with unresolved D. The germline CDR1 and CDR2 sequences are LNHNV and YYDKDF (reference sequence). V was cut by 5 bases and J by 0 bases, with 17 bases left in between. The CDR3 runs 17 residues. The CDR3 protein is CATSGNSPQRSYNEQFF. The DNA of the CDR3 is TGTGCCACCAGCGGAAACTCGCCCCAGCGCTCCTACAATGAGCAGTTCTTC.

This clone was detected only a few times. V is TRBV5-1 and J is TRBJ2-7, with 8 bases aligning to TRBD1. This CDR3 spans 15 amino acids. Germline V gene lookup returns CDR1 SGHRS and CDR2 YFSETQ. V gave up 2 bases and J gave up 2 bases; unmatched junction bases: 6. DNA of the CDR3: TGCGCCAGCAGCTTTTTACAGGGGGGAGCCTACGAGCAGTACTTC. Its protein is CASSFLQGGAYEQYF.

This clone was picked up a small number of times. This specimen includes other DNA sequences encoding the same CDR3. This sequence joins TRBV15 and TRBJ2-5; 10 bases align to TRBD1. This CDR3 comprises 13 residues. Germline V lookup: CDR1 LNHNV, CDR2 YYDKDF (reference sequence). V lost 3 bases, J lost 5 bases, and 0 bases stayed unmatched. CDR3 in DNA: TGTGCCACCAGCAGGGACAGGGGGGAGACCCAGTACTTC. Protein product: CATSRDRGETQYF.